This record covers a single TCR beta chain. What it binds is unknown. Looked up from germline, CDR1 is DFQATT and CDR2 is SNEGSKA (reference sequence). There are 13 residues in the CDR3. What made the TCR beta cDNA was 5'RACE template switching with UMIs. TCRdb reprocessed the 5' RACE reads; each CDR3 protein has one entry and no DNA is given. Reported are about 150,000 distinct CDR3 sequences; the ten largest clones contain around 21%. The data originate from a study of T cells expressing NK-cell markers. Study details: Seven of eight sequenced donors tested HCMV-seropositive; one tested seronegative.

Study-level findings and limits: Where a handful of donors were concerned, these clonotypes also led the CD3+CD56-NKG2C+ fraction. HCMV specificity was not established for the expanded NKG2C+ T cell clones.

The clonotype was recovered from a man aged 18-75 years in good health. The V gene is TRBV20-1, the J gene TRBJ2-3; as DNA is missing, the TRBD1 call by TCRdb cannot be tested. What was sequenced was blood T cells: a sorted CD56 or NKG2C T cell subset, CD4+ or CD8+ T cells, or bulk PBMC T cells (not recorded which). The CDR3 reads CSAPGTHADTQYF.